This TCR beta chain is drawn from a study of shared clonotypes between healthy human individuals. About the study: Every donor yielded three CD4 naive, three CD4 memory, two CD8 naive and one CD8 memory plate.

Every immunoSEQ plate was one replicate of a subset's evenly spread DNA. TCRdb keeps only in-frame clones here, not all; method: immunoSEQ multiplex PCR. Of about 2.4 million clones in the sample, 93% are singletons; the top ten hold 0.36%. Details on this clone: Its antigen is currently unknown.

The CDR3 spans 16 residues. J was trimmed by 8 bases and V by 2 bases; bases with no gene match: 5. Per the germline V gene, CDR1 is SGHTA and CDR2 is FQGTGA. Findings and limits, study-wide: The study drew on few donors, limiting represented genetic and exposure-history diversity. It was anticipated that sequencing depth would influence how many clonotypes donors shared.

The sequencing sample was made of naive CD4+ T cells from PBMCs. Subset meaning: CD45RA+ positively selected. The J gene is TRBJ2-1, the V gene TRBV7-3; 14 positions agree with TRBD2. This clonotype was obtained from a man younger than 30 in good health. Some clones in this sample may be carry-over from other donors' samples. The CDR3 sequence: CASSLGTSGRGYEQFF. The CDR3 nucleotides are TGTGCCAGCAGCTTAGGGACTAGCGGGAGAGGCTATGAGCAGTTCTTC. Drawing the rest from reference TRBV7-3 and TRBJ2-1, the complete variable domain is GAGVSQTPSNKVTEKGKYVELRCDPISGHTALYWYRQSLGQGPEFLIYFQGTGAADDSGLPNDRFFAVRPEGSVSTLKIQRTERGDSAVYLCASSLGTSGRGYEQFFGPGTRLTVL.